These 23 T cell receptor beta chains originate from one sample sequenced in a study of control samples from healthy donors and cancer patients. Data came from immunoSEQ multiplex PCR; TCRdb stores just in-frame clones and leaves some out. The profile shows 85,000 to 100,000 clones, about 92% of them singletons. The specimen sequenced was blood. These receptors all come from a man between 18 and 29 years old in good health.

The chain couples TRBV13 to TRBJ2-2, with D perhaps TRBD2 (5 bases). V was cut by 6 bases and J by 0 bases, with 17 bases left in between. Germline CDR1 and CDR2: PRHDT and FYEKMQ (reference sequence). The CDR3 has 17 amino acids. CDR3 amino acids: CASSSTPRGSNTGELFF. The DNA for the CDR3 is TGTGCCAGCAGTTCCACACCCCGGGGTTCGAACACCGGGGAGCTGTTTTTT.

V gene TRBV7-9 combines with J gene TRBJ2-1, with 7 bases aligning to TRBD1. Germline CDR1 reads SEHNR; CDR2 reads FQNEAQ (reference sequence). V dropped 5 bases and J dropped 0; count of bases not matched to a gene: 4. This CDR3 has 15 amino acids. The CDR3 is CASSVRDSSYNEQFF. DNA for the CDR3: TGTGCCAGCAGCGTACGGGACAGCTCCTACAATGAGCAGTTCTTC.

This chain uses TRBV6-5 with TRBJ1-2, with D perhaps TRBD1 (6 bases). Trimming shortened V by 7 bases and J by 5 bases, and 17 bases separated the two germline ends. The CDR3 extends over 14 amino acids. In germline, CDR1 is MNHEY, CDR2 SVGAGI. CDR3 loop: CASNRVEGLYGYTF. In DNA form, the CDR3 reads TGTGCCAGCAACAGGGTAGAAGGGCTTTATGGCTACACCTTC.

The J gene is TRBJ2-3, the V gene TRBV6-6; D unclear. The V gene lost 5 bases and the J gene lost 2 bases, with 17 bases spanning the gap. CDR1 is MNHNY and CDR2 is SVGAGI in the germline V gene (reference sequence). The CDR3 spans 16 residues. In nucleotides, the CDR3 is TGTGCCAGCAGTCCCTCGAAGCGAGCCTCCACAGATACGCAGTATTTT. This encodes CASSPSKRASTDTQYF.

The rearrangement uses TRBV9 and TRBJ2-7, with D possibly TRBD2 on 5 matching bases. Trimming left V 4 bases short and J 0 bases short, with 11 bases between. Germline V gene data show CDR1 as SGDLS and CDR2 as YYNGEE. This CDR3 region has 14 residues. CDR3 residues: CASSLGLGSYEQYF. CDR3 coding DNA: TGTGCCAGCAGCTTAGGACTGGGCTCCTACGAGCAGTACTTC.

The chain carries TRBV5-1 and TRBJ1-1, with D maybe TRBD1 (5 bases). Germline assignment: CDR1 SGHRS and CDR2 YFSETQ. The CDR3 consists of 15 residues. Trimming removed 0 bases at V and 4 bases at J, with 13 bases between. CDR3 DNA sequence: TGCGCCAGCAGCTTGGTTGGGGGGTCGAGCACTGAAGCTTTCTTT. The encoded protein is CASSLVGGSSTEAFF.

V usage is TRBV19 and J usage is TRBJ1-5; no clear D. V shed 5 bases and J shed 0 bases, with 11 bases lying between them. The CDR3 extends over 15 amino acids. Germline CDR1 is LNHDA and CDR2 is SQIVND (reference sequence). CDR3 nucleotide sequence: TGTGCCAGTAGTCTCCGGACGGGTAGCAATCAGCCCCAGCATTTT. Amino acids: CASSLRTGSNQPQHF.

The chain carries TRBV7-9 and TRBJ1-2; 7 bases agree with TRBD1. The CDR3 is 15 residues long. Per germline, CDR1 SEHNR and CDR2 FQNEAQ (reference sequence). V shed 0 bases and J 3 bases; nucleotides not matched to a gene: 4. CDR3 DNA: TGTGCCAGCAGCTTAGCGCGAGGGGGCGACTATGGCTACACCTTC. It codes for CASSLARGGDYGYTF.

The V call is TRBV2, the J call TRBJ1-2; 9 bases fit TRBD1. CDR3 length: 13 amino acids. Germline loops: CDR1 SNHLY, CDR2 FYNNEI. V shed 4 bases, J shed 4 bases, and the junction held 1 base outside the gene matches. This CDR3 reads CASSGGQGYGYTF. The DNA for the CDR3 is TGTGCCAGCAGTGGGGGACAGGGCTATGGCTACACCTTC.

The genes are TRBV2 and TRBJ1-1, with D maybe TRBD1 (5 bases). V was shortened by 1 base and J by 4 bases, with 10 bases between the two germline ends. The CDR3 spans 14 residues. Looked up from germline, CDR1 is SNHLY and CDR2 is FYNNEI. CDR3: CASSEGGAGTEAFF. CDR3 nucleotides: TGTGCCAGCAGTGAAGGGGGCGCGGGCACTGAAGCTTTCTTT.

This chain joins TRBV29-1 and TRBJ1-2; D is uncertain. Germline V gives CDR1 SQVTM, CDR2 ANQGSEA. The CDR3 has 8 residues. Trimming took 6 bases from V and 10 from J, leaving 6 bases between them. CDR3 region: CSVGDYTF. CDR3 bases: TGCAGCGTCGGGGACTACACCTTC.

This clone came up once. The chain carries TRBV11-2 and TRBJ2-7; D uncertain. The ends were cut back, 0 bases at V and 0 bases at J, with 12 bases in the middle. The CDR3 sequence is 16 residues long. Looked up from germline, CDR1 is SGHAT and CDR2 is FQNNGV. The DNA for the CDR3 is TGTGCCAGCAGCTTAGATCTGGCGAGGAGCTCCTACGAGCAGTACTTC. Protein sequence: CASSLDLARSSYEQYF. The full variable domain, its missing parts supplied by reference TRBV11-2 and TRBJ2-7, is EAGVAQSPRYKIIEKRQSVAFWCNPISGHATLYWYQQILGQGPKLLIQFQNNGVVDDSQLPKDRFSAERLKGVDSTLKIQPAKLEDSAVYLCASSLDLARSSYEQYFGPGTRLTVT.

The chain has TRBV6-5 and TRBJ1-6; 8 bases align to TRBD1. Germline V gene sequence: CDR1 MNHEY, CDR2 SVGAGI. The CDR3 consists of 14 residues. After removal of 6 bases from V and 6 bases from J, the junction contained 4 bases not matched to a gene. The CDR3 nucleotides read TGTGCCAGCAGACGACAGGGGTCTAATTCACCCCTCCACTTT. Residues: CASRRQGSNSPLHF.

This rearrangement joins TRBV27 to TRBJ1-1, with 10 bases aligning to TRBD1. The CDR3 consists of 14 residues. CDR1 and CDR2 from the germline V gene are MNHEY and SMNVEV (reference sequence). V dropped 6 bases and J dropped 5; count of bases not matched to a gene: 6. CDR3 sequence (DNA): TGTGCCAGCAGCGACAGGGGGCGTCGGACTGAAGCTTTCTTT. Translation gives CASSDRGRRTEAFF.

This clone was observed a few times. The gene calls are TRBV30 and TRBJ1-4, with a tentative D call TRBD1 (5 bases). CDR3 length equals 14 residues. Germline-derived CDR1 and CDR2 are GTSNPN and SVGIG (reference sequence). V dropped 5 bases and J dropped 6 bases, with 16 bases sitting between them. CDR3 nucleotide sequence: TGTGCCTGGGGTACGCAGGGCCCGCATGAAAAACTGTTTTTT. Protein product: CAWGTQGPHEKLFF.

The chain links TRBV6-2 or TRBV6-3 to TRBJ2-6; no definite D call. This CDR3 is 16 amino acids long. V was clipped by 2 bases and J by 1 base, with 9 bases between them. Germline V gives CDR1 MNHEY, CDR2 SVGEGT. The chain's CDR3 is CASSYPLSSGANVLTF. CDR3 nucleotides: TGTGCCAGCAGTTACCCTCTTTCTTCTGGGGCCAACGTCCTGACTTTC.

The chain links TRBV20-1 to TRBJ2-1; no clear D gene. Germline V gene lookup returns CDR1 DFQATT and CDR2 SNEGSKA (reference sequence). The V end lost 1 base, the J end lost 4 bases, and 2 bases lay between the germline ends. The CDR3 runs to 11 residues. The CDR3 sequence is CSARAYNEQFF. The DNA of the CDR3 is TGCAGTGCTAGAGCATACAATGAGCAGTTCTTC.

For the CDR3, the DNA is TGCAGCGTTGGGTCCCAGACTAGCACAGATACGCAGTATTTT. Protein product: CSVGSQTSTDTQYF. The chain joins TRBV29-1 to TRBJ2-3; D remains ambiguous. Looked up from germline, CDR1 is SQVTM and CDR2 is ANQGSEA. There are 14 residues in the CDR3. Trimming removed 4 bases from V and 0 bases from J, with 11 bases in between.

This clone was counted a single time. V is TRBV2 and J is TRBJ1-2; the match to TRBD1 covers 10 bases. The CDR3 has 17 residues. Germline V gives CDR1 SNHLY, CDR2 FYNNEI. The V and J ends lost 7 bases and 6 bases, in that order; junction bases with no gene match: 17. The CDR3 is CASTPGTGVREQDGYTF. The CDR3, as DNA: TGTGCCAGCACGCCAGGGACAGGGGTTAGAGAGCAAGATGGCTACACCTTC.

The chain combines TRBV7-6 with TRBJ1-4; 9 nucleotides align to TRBD1. With V trimmed by 1 base and J by 0 bases, 9 bases remained unmatched. The germline CDR1 and CDR2 sequences are SGHVS and FNYEAQ. The CDR3 covers 19 residues. In DNA, the CDR3 is TGTGCCAGCAGCTTAGGGACAGGGGTTTCCGGGGCAACTAATGAAAAACTGTTTTTT. This codes for CASSLGTGVSGATNEKLFF. Combining the CDR3 with reference TRBV7-6 and TRBJ1-4 gives the whole variable domain GAGVSQSPRYKVTKRGQDVALRCDPISGHVSLYWYRQALGQGPEFLTYFNYEAQQDKSGLPNDRFSAERPEGSISTLTIQRTEQRDSAMYRCASSLGTGVSGATNEKLFFGSGTQLSVL.

The chain has TRBV7-9 and TRBJ1-5, with 10 nucleotides matching TRBD1. V was clipped by 5 bases and J by 1 base; unmatched bases: 8. CDR1 SEHNR and CDR2 FQNEAQ come from the germline V gene (reference sequence). The CDR3 is 17 residues long. The CDR3 region is CASSRGDRGPSNQPQHF. CDR3 DNA sequence: TGTGCCAGCAGCCGAGGGGACAGGGGCCCCAGCAATCAGCCCCAGCATTTT.

The chain combines TRBV28 with TRBJ2-3; D not resolved. The CDR3 is 13 residues long. Germline assignment: CDR1 MDHEN and CDR2 SYDVKM. V gave up 5 bases and J gave up 0 bases, with 6 bases separating them. The CDR3 nucleotides read TGTGCCAGCAGTATGGACAGCACAGATACGCAGTATTTT. Amino acids: CASSMDSTDTQYF. Together with reference TRBV28 and TRBJ2-3, the CDR3 gives the full variable domain: DVKVTQSSRYLVKRTGEKVFLECVQDMDHENMFWYRQDPGLGLRLIYFSYDVKMKEKGDIPEGYSVSREKKERFSLILESASTNQTSMYLCASSMDSTDTQYFGPGTRLTVL.

The rearrangement uses TRBV9 and TRBJ1-2, with D possibly matching TRBD1 (5 bases). The CDR3 contains 13 residues. CDR1 SGDLS and CDR2 YYNGEE come from the germline V gene. V dropped 4 bases and J dropped 2 bases, with 9 bases sitting between them. CDR3 sequence reads: CASSHRGNYGYTF. The CDR3 coding sequence is TGTGCCAGCAGCCACCGGGGGAACTATGGCTACACCTTC.